This is a list of T cell receptor beta chains from one sample in a study of long-term antiretroviral therapy in people with HIV. The repertoire was sequenced with immunoSEQ multiplex PCR; TCRdb's copy has only in-frame clones and lacks some. The data contain 20,000 to 25,000 clones, about four fifths of them singletons. The source was unsorted PBMCs, collected 0.3 years after starting antiretroviral therapy. Receptor source: a man aged 50 to 59 with HIV. The CDR3 runs from the conserved cysteine through the conserved F or W. The D gene is left open where the match is weak. Some rows mark clone size as missing; the rest say once, few, many or name a class of expanded clone.

clone size	V gene	D gene	J gene	CDR3 protein	CDR3 DNA
.	TRBV7-2	.	TRBJ2-1	CASSQDTSSYNEQFF	TGTGCCAGCAGTCAGGACACCAGCTCCTACAATGAGCAGTTCTTC
.	TRBV27	.	TRBJ1-1	CASFRGETEAFF	TGTGCCAGCTTCCGAGGCGAGACTGAAGCTTTCTTT
once	TRBV27	.	TRBJ1-1	CASVRLGPEETEAFF	TGTGCCAGCGTCCGACTGGGTCCAGAGGAGACTGAAGCTTTCTTT
.	TRBV5-1	TRBD1	TRBJ1-6	CASSLAHPGGEIIRSPLHF	TGCGCCAGCAGCTTGGCCCACCCAGGGGGGGAGATTATTCGTTCACCCCTCCACTTT
once	TRBV4-1	.	TRBJ2-7	CASSQELSRGLREQYF	TGCGCCAGCAGCCAAGAGTTGAGCAGGGGATTACGCGAGCAGTACTTC
.	TRBV28	.	TRBJ1-5	CASSQRLSNQPQHF	TGTGCCAGCAGCCAGAGACTTAGCAATCAGCCCCAGCATTTT
.	TRBV29-1	TRBD1	TRBJ1-1	CSAYPLQGAGNTEAFF	TGCAGCGCATACCCATTACAGGGGGCCGGGAACACTGAAGCTTTCTTT
.	TRBV2	TRBD1	TRBJ1-1	CASSAPTGRNTEAFF	TGTGCCAGCAGTGCCCCGACAGGGCGGAACACTGAAGCTTTCTTT
.	TRBV20-1	.	TRBJ2-1	CSAERGEQFF	TGCAGTGCTGAAAGAGGGGAGCAGTTCTTC
.	TRBV6-4	TRBD2	TRBJ2-3	CASSAKAGGSEDTQYF	TGTGCCAGCAGTGCTAAAGCGGGAGGGTCAGAAGATACGCAGTATTTT
.	TRBV5-1	.	TRBJ2-5	CASSLAVRGETQYF	TGCGCCAGCAGCTTGGCCGTGAGAGGAGAGACCCAGTACTTC
.	TRBV28	.	TRBJ2-7	CASSLHGERTGLYEQYF	TGTGCCAGCAGCCTCCATGGAGAAAGGACGGGCCTATACGAGCAGTACTTC
medium-sized	TRBV10-1	TRBD1	TRBJ2-6	CASSSDRGDASNVLTF	TGCGCCAGCAGTTCGGACAGGGGGGATGCGTCCAACGTCCTGACTTTC
once	TRBV28	TRBD1	TRBJ1-6	CASSLPTSLAGGFSPLHF	TGTGCCAGCAGTTTACCCACTAGTTTGGCAGGGGGCTTTTCACCCCTCCACTTT
.	TRBV6-5	.	TRBJ1-2	CASSYSNGNYGYTF	TGTGCCAGCAGTTACTCGAACGGGAACTATGGCTACACCTTC
once	TRBV2	.	TRBJ2-1	CASSDFISYNEQFF	TGTGCCAGCAGTGACTTCATCTCCTACAATGAGCAGTTCTTC
.	TRBV7-8	TRBD1	TRBJ2-7	CASSLVYRGTREQYF	TGTGCCAGCAGCTTAGTATACAGGGGTACGCGGGAGCAGTACTTC